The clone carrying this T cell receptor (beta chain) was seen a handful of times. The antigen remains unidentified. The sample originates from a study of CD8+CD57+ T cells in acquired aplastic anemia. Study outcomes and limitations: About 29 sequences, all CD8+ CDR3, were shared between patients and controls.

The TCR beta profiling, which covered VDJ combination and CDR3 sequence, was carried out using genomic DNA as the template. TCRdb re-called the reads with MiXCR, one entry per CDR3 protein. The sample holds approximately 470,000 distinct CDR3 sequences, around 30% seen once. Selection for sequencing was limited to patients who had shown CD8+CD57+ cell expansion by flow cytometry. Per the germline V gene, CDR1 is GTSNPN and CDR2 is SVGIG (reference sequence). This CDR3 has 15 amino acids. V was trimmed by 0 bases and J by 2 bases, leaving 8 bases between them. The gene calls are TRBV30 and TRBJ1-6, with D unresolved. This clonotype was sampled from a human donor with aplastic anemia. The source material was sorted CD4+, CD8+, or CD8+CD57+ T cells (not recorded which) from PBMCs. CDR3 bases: TGTGCCTGGAGTGTCAGTCAGACCTATAATTCACCCCTCCACTTT. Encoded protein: CAWSVSQTYNSPLHF.